The 30 T cell receptor beta chains below all came from one sample that was sequenced in a study of CD8 T cells in Susac syndrome. cDNA came from roughly 0.53 to 1 ug RNA primed by random hexamers. TCRdb re-derived calls from the immunoSEQ multiplex PCR reads in MiXCR, one entry per CDR3 protein. The data hold some 260,000 distinct CDR3 sequences, with over 85% observed a single time. Material for sequencing was CD4+ T cells from PBMCs. The source of these receptors is a human donor with multiple sclerosis.

J is TRBJ2-5 and V is TRBV5-1, with 10 nucleotides matching TRBD2. This CDR3 region has 15 residues. CDR1 is SGHRS and CDR2 is YFSETQ in the germline V gene. V lost 5 bases to trimming and J lost 4 bases; unmatched junction nucleotides: 8. The CDR3 DNA reads TGCGCCAGCAGGTTACCTAGCGGGGGCGGAGAGACCCAGTACTTC. It encodes CASRLPSGGGETQYF.

The gene calls are TRBV20-1 and TRBJ1-2, with D unresolved. Germline loops: CDR1 DFQATT, CDR2 SNEGSKA (reference sequence). The CDR3 has 15 amino acids. Trimming pared 1 base from V and 2 bases from J, leaving 14 bases between. CDR3 residues: CSARASGLKNYGYTF. In DNA form, the CDR3 reads TGCAGTGCTAGAGCATCTGGGCTTAAAAACTATGGCTACACCTTC.

The rearrangement joins TRBV6-1 to TRBJ1-5; D gene unclear. V gave up 0 bases and J gave up 3 bases, with 9 bases separating them. The CDR3 runs to 15 residues. The germline CDR1 and CDR2 sequences are MNHNS and SASEGT. The CDR3 DNA reads TGTGCCAGCAGTGAAGCAAGCAGATTCAATCAGCCCCAGCATTTT. Translation: CASSEASRFNQPQHF.

V gene TRBV10-3 combines with J gene TRBJ1-1, with D possibly TRBD1 on 6 matching bases. The CDR3 runs 14 residues. Germline V lookup: CDR1 ENHRY, CDR2 SYGVKD. V was cut by 10 bases and J by 2 bases, with 17 bases left in between. This CDR3 is CATKGTPYNTEAFF. The CDR3 nucleotides are TGTGCCACTAAGGGGACACCGTATAACACTGAAGCTTTCTTT.

The chain employs TRBV2 and TRBJ1-2; TRBD1 matches 9 bases. From germline, CDR1 is SNHLY and CDR2 FYNNEI. The CDR3 spans 15 residues. V trimming: 6 bases; J trimming: 4 bases; junction bases outside the gene matches: 9. This CDR3 is CASSPTGQGTYGYTF. The DNA of the CDR3 is TGTGCCAGCAGCCCGACGGGACAGGGCACCTATGGCTACACCTTC.

V and J are TRBV12-5 and TRBJ1-2, with D possibly TRBD1 on 6 matching bases. CDR1 and CDR2 (germline): LGHNT, FRNRAP. The CDR3 is 14 amino acids. The V and J ends lost 7 bases and 0 bases respectively, with 12 bases between them. CDR3 residues: CASVRQAANYGYTF. Written as DNA, the CDR3 is TGTGCTAGTGTACGACAGGCCGCTAACTATGGCTACACCTTC.

CDR3 DNA: TGCAGCGTTGGGGGGGTGAACACTGAAGCTTTCTTT. Its protein product is CSVGGVNTEAFF. The V call is TRBV29-1, the J call TRBJ1-1; possible D gene TRBD1, 5 bases. This CDR3 is 12 amino acids long. With 4 bases removed from V and 0 bases from J, the gap between germline ends came to 6 bases. CDR1 is SQVTM, CDR2 ANQGSEA, per germline.

The chain employs TRBV13 and TRBJ1-2; a possible D gene is TRBD1 (6 bases). The CDR3 length is 13 residues. Per germline, CDR1 PRHDT and CDR2 FYEKMQ (reference sequence). The germline V and J ends were trimmed by 4 bases and 8 bases, with 14 bases remaining between them. CDR3 region: CASSSRTVFGYTF. In DNA form, the CDR3 reads TGTGCCAGCAGCTCGAGGACAGTTTTCGGCTACACCTTC.

The gene calls are TRBV5-1 and TRBJ2-5; possible D gene TRBD1, 6 bases. Germline assignment: CDR1 SGHRS and CDR2 YFSETQ. Trimming took off 0 bases at V and 3 bases at J, with 9 bases between the two ends. The CDR3 extends over 14 amino acids. CDR3 bases: TGCGCCAGCAGCTTGGACAGGGCCGAAGAGACCCAGTACTTC. As protein: CASSLDRAEETQYF. Complete variable domain (other parts from reference TRBV5-1 and TRBJ2-5): KAGVTQTPRYLIKTRGQQVTLSCSPISGHRSVSWYQQTPGQGLQFLFEYFSETQRNKGNFPGRFSGRQFSNSRSEMNVSTLELGDSALYLCASSLDRAEETQYFGPGTRLLVL.

This sequence joins TRBV24-1 and TRBJ1-5, with TRBD1 matching over 9 bases. The V segment lost 6 bases and the J segment 6 bases; nucleotides outside the gene matches: 8. This CDR3 contains 15 residues. Per the germline V gene, CDR1 is KGHDR and CDR2 is SFDVKD. CDR3 region: CATSKPGQGSQPQHF. The CDR3 bases are TGTGCCACCAGTAAACCGGGACAGGGAAGTCAGCCCCAGCATTTT.

This clonotype showed up just once. J is TRBJ2-2 and V is TRBV9; TRBD1 might be the D (6 bases). The CDR3 has 18 amino acids. With 0 bases removed from V and 3 bases from J, the gap between germline ends came to 18 bases. The germline gives CDR1 SGDLS, CDR2 YYNGEE. CDR3 region: CASSVATGHELDTGELFF. The CDR3 nucleotides are TGTGCCAGCAGCGTAGCTACGGGACATGAGTTGGACACCGGGGAGCTGTTTTTT.

This rearrangement joins TRBV5-1 to TRBJ2-1; D not certain. The CDR3 is 13 amino acids. CDR1 and CDR2 from the germline V gene are SGHRS and YFSETQ. The V end was cut by 0 bases, the J end by 6 bases, with 7 bases between. CDR3 loop: CASSLAAPNEQFF. The CDR3 DNA reads TGCGCCAGCAGCTTGGCCGCCCCCAATGAGCAGTTCTTC.

The rearrangement joins TRBV25-1 to TRBJ2-1; 7 nucleotides agree with TRBD1. The CDR3 length is 13 residues. J lost 6 bases, V lost 5 bases, and 4 bases had no gene match. CDR1 and CDR2 (germline): MGHDK, SYGVNS. The CDR3 loop reads CASSRAGGNEQFF. The DNA for the CDR3 is TGTGCCAGCAGTAGGGCAGGGGGCAATGAGCAGTTCTTC.

This chain links TRBV6-5 with TRBJ1-2; maybe TRBD1 (5 bases). Trimming pared 6 bases from V and 1 base from J, leaving 15 bases between. The CDR3 totals 15 residues. Germline-derived CDR1 and CDR2 are MNHEY and SVGAGI. The CDR3 sequence is CASRDTGDRNYGYTF. The CDR3 DNA sequence: TGTGCCAGCAGGGATACCGGGGACCGTAACTATGGCTACACCTTC.

This chain uses TRBV23-1 with TRBJ2-1; D remains ambiguous. TRBV23-1 is designated an ORF whose function remains uncertain. The CDR3 has 16 residues. V lost 3 bases and J 0 bases, leaving 12 bases between the germline ends. In nucleotides, the CDR3 is TGCGCCAGCAGTCAGGCCAGCCGCGTCTCCTACAATGAGCAGTTCTTC. Its translation: CASSQASRVSYNEQFF.

The rearrangement uses TRBV29-1 and TRBJ1-1, with TRBD1 matching over 8 bases. CDR3 length equals 14 residues. The germline V gene encodes CDR1 SQVTM and CDR2 ANQGSEA. Losses at the gene ends were 4 bases for V and 4 bases for J; bases not matched to a gene: 8. The CDR3: CSVGQGARSTEAFF. The CDR3 nucleotides read TGCAGCGTTGGGCAGGGGGCAAGGAGCACTGAAGCTTTCTTT. The full variable domain, rest sourced from reference TRBV29-1 and TRBJ1-1, is SAVISQKPSRDICQRGTSLTIQCQVDSQVTMMFWYRQQPGQSLTLIATANQGSEATYESGFVIDKFPISRPNLTFSTLTVSNMSPEDSSIYLCSVGQGARSTEAFFGQGTRLTVV.

The chain uses TRBV7-9 and TRBJ2-5; TRBD2 matches at 10 bases. Germline values: CDR1 SEHNR, CDR2 FQNEAQ (reference sequence). Trimming at V came to 1 base and at J to 3 bases, leaving 8 bases not matched to a gene. This CDR3 has 17 residues. The chain's CDR3 is CASSLGPRGLAEETQYF. DNA for the CDR3: TGTGCCAGCAGCTTAGGCCCCCGTGGACTAGCGGAAGAGACCCAGTACTTC. The full variable domain, its missing parts supplied by reference TRBV7-9 and TRBJ2-5, is DTGVSQNPRHKITKRGQNVTFRCDPISEHNRLYWYRQTLGQGPEFLTYFQNEAQLEKSRLLSDRFSAERPKGSFSTLEIQRTEQGDSAMYLCASSLGPRGLAEETQYFGPGTRLLVL.

This clonotype was detected a few times. The V gene is TRBV11-2, the J gene TRBJ2-5; 7 bases fit TRBD1. The CDR3 totals 15 residues. Germline V gives CDR1 SGHAT, CDR2 FQNNGV. J gave up 0 bases and V 4 bases, and 5 bases lay outside the gene matches. The CDR3 sequence: CASSSGDSYQETQYF. In DNA form, the CDR3 reads TGTGCCAGCAGCTCCGGGGACAGCTACCAAGAGACCCAGTACTTC.

Here the CDR3 reads CASSHWESRNGPSGNTIYF. CDR3 sequence (DNA): TGTGCCAGCAGCCATTGGGAGAGCCGTAACGGACCCTCTGGAAACACCATATATTTT. The chain links TRBV3-1 to TRBJ1-3; D is ambiguous. The germline V and J ends were trimmed by 3 bases and 0 bases, with 21 bases remaining between them. Germline V gene lookup returns CDR1 LGHDT and CDR2 YNNKEL (reference sequence). The CDR3 length is 19 residues.

This chain links TRBV20-1 with TRBJ1-2; TRBD1 might be the D (5 bases). The V and J ends lost 3 bases and 0 bases respectively, with 8 bases between them. This CDR3 has 13 residues. Germline CDR1 is DFQATT and CDR2 is SNEGSKA (reference sequence). CDR3 amino acids: CSASGATNYGYTF. CDR3 sequence (DNA): TGCAGTGCTAGTGGGGCGACTAACTATGGCTACACCTTC.

The CDR3 DNA follows: TGTGCCACCTATGGGAATGAGCAGTTCTTC. It specifies CATYGNEQFF. This rearrangement joins TRBV24-1 to TRBJ2-1; D gene ambiguous. CDR1 and CDR2 (germline): KGHDR, SFDVKD. Trimming pared 9 bases from V and 7 bases from J, leaving 6 bases between. The CDR3 is 10 amino acids.

This clonotype was seen only once. The CDR3 region is CASSMWGAMPRETQYF. CDR3 nucleotides: TGTGCCAGTAGTATGTGGGGGGCGATGCCAAGAGAGACCCAGTACTTC. V usage is TRBV19 and J usage is TRBJ2-5; D tentatively reads TRBD1 or TRBD2 (6 bases each). The CDR3 runs to 16 residues. The V end was cut by 3 bases, the J end by 4 bases, with 18 bases between. Germline V gene sequence: CDR1 LNHDA, CDR2 SQIVND (reference sequence).

This clonotype showed up just a few times. The gene calls are TRBV4-1 and TRBJ1-2, with D uncertain. This CDR3 spans 14 amino acids. Trimming shortened V by 1 base and J by 3 bases, and 9 bases separated the two germline ends. CDR1 is MGHRA, CDR2 YSYEKL, per germline. The CDR3 region is CASSQAGVDYGYTF. CDR3 nucleotides: TGCGCCAGCAGCCAAGCCGGGGTGGACTATGGCTACACCTTC.

The chain joins TRBV10-3 to TRBJ2-2, with 7 nucleotides matching TRBD1. The CDR3 is 17 amino acids. The V gene's germline CDR1 is ENHRY and CDR2 SYGVKD. V was pared by 3 bases and J by 1 base, with 8 bases of the junction left unmatched. The CDR3 sequence is CAISEPQTGLNTGELFF. CDR3 nucleotides: TGTGCCATCAGTGAACCTCAGACAGGGCTGAACACCGGGGAGCTGTTTTTT.

The V and J genes are TRBV4-1 and TRBJ2-1; 12 bases line up with TRBD2. Trimming at V came to 0 bases and at J to 13 bases, leaving 7 bases not matched to a gene. This CDR3 has 15 amino acids. The germline V gene has CDR1 MGHRA and CDR2 YSYEKL. The CDR3 loop reads CASSQDRASGRAQFF. CDR3 in DNA: TGCGCCAGCAGCCAAGATCGCGCTAGCGGGAGGGCCCAGTTCTTC.

The V gene is TRBV5-4, the J gene TRBJ1-1; 9 bases agree with TRBD1. In germline, CDR1 is SGHNT, CDR2 YYREEE (reference sequence). The V segment lost 4 bases and the J segment 4 bases; nucleotides outside the gene matches: 11. CDR3 length: 16 amino acids. The CDR3 region is CASSVPGTGRATEAFF. CDR3 DNA: TGTGCCAGCAGCGTCCCCGGGACAGGGCGGGCCACTGAAGCTTTCTTT.

V usage is TRBV29-1 and J usage is TRBJ2-3; perhaps TRBD1 as D (6 bases). With 6 bases removed from V and 6 bases from J, the gap between germline ends came to 16 bases. In germline, CDR1 is SQVTM, CDR2 ANQGSEA. CDR3 length: 13 residues. CDR3 in DNA: TGCAGCGTCAGGGCCAGGGGAAGCGATACGCAGTATTTT. Its protein product is CSVRARGSDTQYF.

The rearrangement uses TRBV12-3 or TRBV12-4 and TRBJ2-2, with D tentatively TRBD2 (6 bases). The CDR3 is made up of 13 amino acids. The V end was cut by 3 bases, the J end by 6 bases, with 8 bases between. The CDR3 here is CASSFTSPGELFF. CDR3 DNA: TGTGCCAGCAGTTTTACTAGCCCCGGGGAGCTGTTTTTT.

The CDR3 DNA reads TGCGCCAGCAGCCAAGGGGCAGGAATCTATTTT. Translated: CASSQGAGIYF. V usage is TRBV4-1 and J usage is TRBJ1-3; D unresolved. The V gene's germline CDR1 is MGHRA and CDR2 YSYEKL. The length of the CDR3 is 11 residues. Trimming left V 1 base short and J 16 bases short, with 11 bases between.

J is TRBJ2-5 and V is TRBV12-3 or TRBV12-4; D gene uncertain. This CDR3 is 15 amino acids long. The V end was cut by 6 bases, the J end by 7 bases, with 21 bases between. The CDR3 loop is CASSFNGPVLSTQYF. The DNA for the CDR3 is TGTGCCAGCAGCTTCAACGGTCCGGTTTTATCGACCCAGTACTTC.